This paragraph covers one T cell receptor beta chain sequence. No cell sorting was done before RNA was extracted from the tissue. This sample was included in a study of tumor and adjacent non-tumor tissue in lung cancer. Study-level background: Around 4.2 million productive TCRbeta reads were obtained per sample on average.

Trimming removed 3 bases from V and 4 bases from J, with 11 bases in between. CDR3 length: 14 residues. A modified ARM-PCR protocol with three rounds of nested PCR amplified TCRbeta. Using its own MiXCR run on the multiplex PCR reads, TCRdb lists one record per CDR3 protein. The sample contains some 120,000 distinct CDR3 sequences, about 66% of which appear only once. Sequencing was done on a sample of lung tumor tissue. The clonotype comes from a man aged 25-40 years with non-small cell lung cancer. The V and J genes are TRBV12-3 or TRBV12-4 and TRBJ2-3; TRBD1 is a possible D gene (6 bases). The CDR3 DNA is TGTGCCAGCAGTTTGGTCACAGGGTCAGATACGCAGTATTTT. It encodes CASSLVTGSDTQYF.